This T cell receptor beta chain was identified in a study of blood T cell repertoires in COVID-19. Sequencing was performed with immunoSEQ multiplex PCR; in TCRdb, only in-frame clones are kept and a portion is missing. The table shows a few hundred thousand clones, with approximately 89% occurring only once. Which cohort a participant joined came from the clinical history participants gave. V gave up 6 bases and J gave up 9 bases; unmatched junction bases: 11. Germline CDR1 is WSHSY and CDR2 is SAAADI. The CDR3 length is 14 residues. Sequencing was performed on PBMCs or T cells enriched from blood (not recorded which). The rearrangement uses TRBV10-2 and TRBJ2-5; 9 nucleotides line up with TRBD2. This receptor was identified in a man in his forties in a cohort exposed to, infected with or recovered from COVID-19 (not recorded which). CDR3 loop: CASRVAGVGGAQYF. The CDR3 DNA sequence: TGCGCCAGCAGAGTAGCGGGAGTGGGTGGGGCCCAGTACTTC.